One sample yielded the 29 T cell receptor beta chains listed below, sequenced in a study of response to subunit inactivated influenza vaccine. Each CDR3 protein gets one entry after TCRdb re-called the RT-PCR reads with MiXCR. The sample lists about 520,000 distinct CDR3 sequences; more than 7% were seen once. Sample: PBMCs from blood, taken 23 months after vaccination. The receptors stem from a man between 50 and 70 years old who received an inactivated influenza vaccine.

This clonotype has a handful of counts. The chain uses TRBV10-2 and TRBJ2-1, with TRBD2 identical over 11 bases. CDR1 and CDR2 (germline): WSHSY, SAAADI. This CDR3 has 14 residues. V was clipped by 6 bases and J by 9 bases; unmatched bases: 7. CDR3 coding DNA: TGCGCCAGCAGAGATAGCGGGAGGGTCGGTGAGCAGTTCTTC. Translating gives CASRDSGRVGEQFF.

The table lists this clonotype with many counts. This chain uses TRBV5-1 with TRBJ2-7; tentatively, D is TRBD2 (6 bases). Germline V CDR1 and CDR2: SGHRS, YFSETQ. V lost 0 bases and J 0 bases, leaving 10 bases between the germline ends. The CDR3 loop spans 15 amino acids. In DNA, the CDR3 is TGCGCCAGCAGCTTGGGCGGGACCTACTCCTACGAGCAGTACTTC. It is translated as CASSLGGTYSYEQYF.

There are a few counts of this clonotype. This sequence joins TRBV9 and TRBJ1-1; 10 bases are shared with TRBD1. The V gene's germline CDR1 is SGDLS and CDR2 YYNGEE. Trimming took 4 bases from V and 5 from J; bases not matched to a gene: 8. The CDR3 totals 15 residues. This chain's CDR3 is CASSLIPGQGTEAFF. The CDR3 DNA follows: TGTGCCAGCAGCCTTATACCGGGACAGGGGACTGAAGCTTTCTTT.

This clonotype has ten or more counts. The V gene is TRBV6-5, the J gene TRBJ2-2; D remains ambiguous. CDR3 length: 16 residues. V lost 2 bases, J lost 1 base, and 11 bases lay in between. Germline assignment: CDR1 MNHEY and CDR2 SVGAGI. The CDR3 DNA sequence: TGTGCCAGCAGTTACCTGGTGAAGGGGAACACCGGGGAGCTGTTTTTT. Translating gives CASSYLVKGNTGELFF.

V usage is TRBV12-3 or TRBV12-4 and J usage is TRBJ2-7, with 7 bases that match TRBD1. This CDR3 has 15 amino acids. V dropped 4 bases and J dropped 0; count of bases not matched to a gene: 6. This CDR3 reads CASSSTGVFSYEQYF. The CDR3 nucleotides read TGTGCCAGCAGTTCTACAGGGGTATTCTCCTACGAGCAGTACTTC.

This clonotype was found many times. The rearrangement uses TRBV20-1 and TRBJ2-3; 11 bases line up with TRBD1. Germline V CDR1 and CDR2: DFQATT, SNEGSKA (reference sequence). V lost 6 bases and J lost 3; bases outside the gene matches: 5. This CDR3 region has 14 residues. The CDR3 DNA is TGCAGTGCGACAGGACAGGGGGCAACAGATACGCAGTATTTT. Amino acid sequence: CSATGQGATDTQYF.

This clonotype has more than one count but fewer than ten. This chain links TRBV20-1 with TRBJ2-1; the match to TRBD2 covers 11 bases. J gave up 4 bases and V 0 bases, and 5 bases lay outside the gene matches. This CDR3 has 16 residues. The germline gives CDR1 DFQATT, CDR2 SNEGSKA (reference sequence). CDR3 DNA: TGCAGTGCTAGAGACCCGACTAGCGGGGCTTACAATGAGCAGTTCTTC. It encodes CSARDPTSGAYNEQFF.

This clonotype was seen a handful of times. The chain combines TRBV12-3 or TRBV12-4 with TRBJ2-5; no reliable D call. Trimming removed 5 bases at V and 0 bases at J, with 13 bases between. The CDR3 length is 15 residues. This CDR3 reads CASSATGPNQETQYF. DNA for the CDR3: TGTGCCAGCAGTGCTACCGGGCCGAACCAAGAGACCCAGTACTTC.

The V call is TRBV12-3 or TRBV12-4, the J call TRBJ1-1; 7 bases are shared with TRBD1. There are 15 residues in the CDR3. Germline trimming cut 5 bases from V and 7 bases from J; bases unmatched to any gene: 13. The CDR3 reads CASSAYTGDRVEAFF. The CDR3 DNA sequence: TGTGCCAGCAGTGCTTATACAGGGGACCGGGTTGAAGCTTTCTTT.

The chain couples TRBV4-1 to TRBJ2-4; perhaps TRBD1 as D (5 bases). This CDR3 comprises 13 residues. The V gene lost 0 bases and the J gene lost 8 bases, with 8 bases spanning the gap. Looked up from germline, CDR1 is MGHRA and CDR2 is YSYEKL. CDR3 nucleotides: TGCGCCAGCAGCCAAGATCAGGGTTACATTCAGTACTTC. It encodes CASSQDQGYIQYF.

CDR3 DNA: TGTGCCAGCAGCCAAGATGGGCGGCGGGCCTACAATGAGCAGTTCTTC. This codes for CASSQDGRRAYNEQFF. The V gene is TRBV3-1, the J gene TRBJ2-1; TRBD2 is a possible D gene (5 bases). Trimming cost V 0 bases and J 2 bases, with 11 bases left between them. The CDR3 is 16 amino acids. The germline V gene encodes CDR1 LGHDT and CDR2 YNNKEL (reference sequence).

The chain couples TRBV20-1 to TRBJ2-3; D unresolved. From germline, CDR1 is DFQATT and CDR2 SNEGSKA (reference sequence). This CDR3 region has 11 residues. CDR3 residues: CRGANTDTQYF. The CDR3 DNA reads TGCAGGGGTGCGAATACAGATACGCAGTATTTT.

This clonotype came up many times. The chain links TRBV5-8 to TRBJ2-7; a weak D match, TRBD2 (6 bases). The CDR3 has 17 residues. Germline CDR1 is SGHTS and CDR2 is YDEGEE. V was clipped by 2 bases and J by 5 bases, with 23 bases between them. This chain's CDR3 is CASSFPGVGLLPDEQYF. CDR3 nucleotides: TGTGCCAGCAGCTTCCCCGGGGTAGGACTACTCCCGGACGAGCAGTACTTC. Full variable domain (outside the CDR3, taken from reference TRBV5-8 and TRBJ2-7): EAGVTQSPTHLIKTRGQQATLRCSPISGHTSVYWYQQALGLGLQFLLWYDEGEERNRGNFPPRFSGRQFPNYSSELNVNALELEDSALYLCASSFPGVGLLPDEQYFGPGTRLTVT.

This clonotype was counted only a few times. The chain is built from TRBV3-1 and TRBJ1-1, with D perhaps TRBD1 (5 bases). Trimming took 2 bases from V and 6 from J, leaving 10 bases between them. This CDR3 has 13 residues. The germline CDR1 and CDR2 sequences are LGHDT and YNNKEL (reference sequence). The CDR3 DNA reads TGTGCCAGCAGCCAAACGGGCAGGGCTGAAGCTTTCTTT. Its translation: CASSQTGRAEAFF. The variable domain in full, completed from reference TRBV3-1 and TRBJ1-1, reads DTAVSQTPKYLVTQMGNDKSIKCEQNLGHDTMYWYKQDSKKFLKIMFSYNNKELIINETVPNRFSPKSPDKAHLNLHINSLELGDSAVYFCASSQTGRAEAFFGQGTRLTVV.

This clonotype was picked up one time. This rearrangement joins TRBV7-3 to TRBJ2-7; D call uncertain. This CDR3 comprises 16 residues. With 1 base removed from V and 4 bases from J, the gap between germline ends came to 17 bases. Germline V gene data show CDR1 as SGHTA and CDR2 as FQGTGA. DNA for the CDR3: TGTGCCAGCAGCTTAAAAGCAAGCCCCTTTCTATACGAGCAGTACTTC. Translating gives CASSLKASPFLYEQYF. Drawing the rest from reference TRBV7-3 and TRBJ2-7, the complete variable domain is GAGVSQTPSNKVTEKGKYVELRCDPISGHTALYWYRQSLGQGPEFLIYFQGTGAADDSGLPNDRFFAVRPEGSVSTLKIQRTERGDSAVYLCASSLKASPFLYEQYFGPGTRLTVT.

About this clonotype itself: Just one base apart from a much larger clone, this may be a read error. The chain uses TRBV4-3 and TRBJ2-1; D is ambiguous. The CDR3 is made up of 15 amino acids. With 1 base removed from V and 5 bases from J, the gap between germline ends came to 12 bases. The germline V gene has CDR1 LGHNA and CDR2 YSLEER. The DNA of the CDR3 is TGCGCCAGCAGCCAAGCGGCAGAGAGGAACAATGAGCAGTTCTTC. It yields the protein CASSQAAERNNEQFF.

This clonotype was found many times. The gene calls are TRBV4-1 and TRBJ2-5, with TRBD2 identical over 8 bases. V lost 4 bases and J lost 5; bases outside the gene matches: 9. The CDR3 contains 15 residues. The germline V gene encodes CDR1 MGHRA and CDR2 YSYEKL. CDR3 bases: TGCGCCAGCAGCCCTAGCGGGCCAACGGCGGAGACCCAGTACTTC. Its translation: CASSPSGPTAETQYF.

This clonotype was seen more than once but under ten times. This chain links TRBV15 with TRBJ1-5; D gene uncertain. V lost 0 bases, J lost 5 bases, and 5 bases lay in between. This CDR3 has 13 residues. Germline V gene data show CDR1 as LNHNV and CDR2 as YYDKDF (reference sequence). CDR3 amino acids: CATSREIHQPQHF. In DNA form, the CDR3 reads TGTGCCACCAGCAGAGAAATCCATCAGCCCCAGCATTTT.

This clonotype was observed a few times. The chain links TRBV6-2 or TRBV6-3 to TRBJ1-1, with D hard to call. Germline CDR1 is MNHEY and CDR2 is SVGEGT. The CDR3 is made up of 13 amino acids. Trimming pared 4 bases from V and 1 base from J, leaving 7 bases between. This CDR3 reads CASSWVRNTEAFF. The DNA of the CDR3 is TGTGCCAGCAGTTGGGTCCGGAACACTGAAGCTTTCTTT.

V gene TRBV24-1 combines with J gene TRBJ2-1; 11 nucleotides match TRBD2. This CDR3 region has 16 residues. The V gene end was trimmed by 4 bases and the J gene end by 5 bases; junction bases not matched to a gene: 6. The germline V gene encodes CDR1 KGHDR and CDR2 SFDVKD. The CDR3 reads CATSDPGLAANNEQFF. CDR3 nucleotides: TGTGCCACCAGTGACCCGGGACTAGCGGCGAACAATGAGCAGTTCTTC.

This clonotype occurred a few times. The chain combines TRBV14 with TRBJ2-5, with unresolved D. The germline CDR1 and CDR2 sequences are SGHDN and FVKESK. V was pared by 1 base and J by 6 bases, with 12 bases between. The CDR3 loop spans 14 amino acids. The CDR3 loop is CASSQVGGLKTQYF. The DNA for the CDR3 is TGTGCCAGCAGCCAAGTGGGTGGTTTAAAGACCCAGTACTTC.

This clonotype occurred many times. The chain links TRBV29-1 to TRBJ2-1; 7 nucleotides line up with TRBD2. Germline V gene lookup returns CDR1 SQVTM and CDR2 ANQGSEA. The CDR3 spans 13 residues. V gave up 3 bases and J gave up 5 bases; unmatched junction bases: 4. Here the CDR3 reads CSVDPAGHNEQFF. The CDR3 bases are TGCAGCGTTGATCCAGCGGGACACAATGAGCAGTTCTTC.

In its sample, this clonotype was seen a few times. The chain couples TRBV6-4 to TRBJ2-1; 7 bases map to TRBD2. From germline, CDR1 is MRHNA and CDR2 SNTAGT. This CDR3 region has 18 residues. V shed 3 bases and J 2 bases; nucleotides not matched to a gene: 13. The CDR3 region is CASSESGRGGGAYNEQFF. As DNA, the CDR3 is TGTGCCAGCAGTGAGAGTGGTCGGGGCGGGGGTGCCTACAATGAGCAGTTCTTC.

The V gene is TRBV28, the J gene TRBJ1-2; unclear D gene. CDR1 is MDHEN, CDR2 SYDVKM, per germline. The CDR3 extends over 17 amino acids. V was clipped by 1 base and J by 1 base, with 16 bases between them. CDR3 in amino acids: CASSLSPRSPSNYGYTF. The CDR3 DNA is TGTGCCAGCAGTTTATCCCCGCGTAGTCCCAGTAACTATGGCTACACCTTC.

The table lists this clonotype with many counts. The chain uses TRBV7-9 and TRBJ1-3, with a possible D match to TRBD1 (5 bases). The CDR3 loop spans 15 amino acids. CDR1 is SEHNR, CDR2 FQNEAQ, per germline (reference sequence). Trimming took 5 bases from V and 0 from J, leaving 11 bases between them. The CDR3 DNA is TGTGCCAGCAGCCGCGACAGTCTCTCTGGAAACACCATATATTTT. Amino acid sequence: CASSRDSLSGNTIYF.

This clonotype appeared a few times. The chain has TRBV3-1 and TRBJ2-7; a weak D match, TRBD2 (5 bases). From germline, CDR1 is LGHDT and CDR2 YNNKEL (reference sequence). The CDR3 sequence is 16 residues long. Trimming left V 3 bases short and J 0 bases short, with 15 bases between. Here the CDR3 reads CASSHEGYGYSYEQYF. In nucleotides, the CDR3 is TGTGCCAGCAGCCACGAGGGATACGGGTACTCCTACGAGCAGTACTTC.

This clonotype was counted many times. The chain combines TRBV6-6 with TRBJ2-7; tentatively, D is TRBD1 or TRBD2 (5 bases each). Germline values: CDR1 MNHNY, CDR2 SVGAGI (reference sequence). Trimming stripped 5 bases from V and 2 bases from J, with 10 bases between. The CDR3 length is 13 residues. The CDR3, as DNA: TGTGCCAGCAGTCGGGACCAGCCCTACGAGCAGTACTTC. Encoded protein: CASSRDQPYEQYF.

The rearrangement uses TRBV4-1 and TRBJ2-5, with D unresolved. CDR3 length: 16 amino acids. From germline, CDR1 is MGHRA and CDR2 YSYEKL. V was cut by 0 bases and J by 4 bases, with 15 bases left in between. CDR3: CASSQDPKGSGETQYF. CDR3 sequence (DNA): TGCGCCAGCAGCCAAGATCCAAAAGGGTCCGGAGAGACCCAGTACTTC.

This clonotype was counted only a few times. V gene TRBV7-2 combines with J gene TRBJ2-7, with D possibly matching TRBD1 (6 bases). The CDR3 is made up of 14 amino acids. Germline CDR1 SGHTA, CDR2 FQGNSA. Trimming shortened V by 5 bases and J by 3 bases, and 14 bases separated the two germline ends. This chain's CDR3 is CASSIKDSSYEQYF. The CDR3, as DNA: TGTGCCAGCAGCATAAAGGACAGTAGCTACGAGCAGTACTTC.